This is a list of T cell receptor beta chains from one sample in a study of blood T cell repertoires in COVID-19. Profiled with immunoSEQ multiplex PCR; TCRdb holds only in-frame clones, not every one. The table has roughly 45,000 clones, 86% seen once. Sequencing was done on a sample of peripheral blood. These receptors all come from a man in his 60s with active COVID-19. Each CDR3 is given with its conserved first and last residue. The D gene is left open where the match is weak. Rows may omit the clone size; those that give it use once, few, many or a size class.

d_call: TRBD1
cdr3_length: 15
v_call: TRBV6-5
j_call: TRBJ2-7
clone_size: .
cdr3_nt: TGTGCCAGCAGTATGACCGGGACAGGGCTTTGGGAGCAGTACTTC
cdr3_aa: CASSMTGTGLWEQYF

d_call: TRBD1
cdr3_length: 12
v_call: TRBV3-1/TRBV3-2
j_call: TRBJ2-7
clone_size: once
cdr3_nt: TGTGCCAGCAGCCCTTCGGACAGGAGCCTTACTTTC
cdr3_aa: CASSPSDRSLTF

d_call: .
cdr3_length: 14
v_call: TRBV5-6
j_call: TRBJ1-6
clone_size: .
cdr3_nt: TGTGCCAGCAGCTTGGGTCAGGTCAATTCACCCCTCCACTTT
cdr3_aa: CASSLGQVNSPLHF

d_call: .
cdr3_length: 14
v_call: TRBV3-1/TRBV3-2
j_call: TRBJ1-1
clone_size: .
cdr3_nt: TGTGCCAGCAGCCAAACTTCAGAGCAGGTTGAAGCTTTCTTT
cdr3_aa: CASSQTSEQVEAFF

d_call: .
cdr3_length: 15
v_call: TRBV7-8
j_call: TRBJ2-3
clone_size: .
cdr3_nt: TGTGCCAGCAGCCCCCTAGCGACTAGCACAGATACGCAGTATTTT
cdr3_aa: CASSPLATSTDTQYF

d_call: TRBD2
cdr3_length: 16
v_call: TRBV2
j_call: TRBJ2-1
clone_size: medium-sized
cdr3_nt: TGTGCCAGCAGTGAGAGGGGTGGCGGACTAGCGATTGGGCAGTTCTTC
cdr3_aa: CASSERGGGLAIGQFF

d_call: .
cdr3_length: 11
v_call: TRBV20-1
j_call: TRBJ1-6
clone_size: .
cdr3_nt: TGCAGTGCTATACAGGCTGCACCCCTCCACTTT
cdr3_aa: CSAIQAAPLHF

d_call: TRBD1
cdr3_length: 15
v_call: TRBV18
j_call: TRBJ1-4
clone_size: .
cdr3_nt: TGTGCCAGCTCACTCGGACAGGCAACTAATGAAAAACTGTTTTTT
cdr3_aa: CASSLGQATNEKLFF

d_call: .
cdr3_length: 16
v_call: TRBV4-2
j_call: TRBJ2-7
clone_size: .
cdr3_nt: TGTGCCAGCAGCCATTCAGAGAGCAGAGGCTCCTACGAGCAGTACTTC
cdr3_aa: CASSHSESRGSYEQYF

d_call: .
cdr3_length: 14
v_call: TRBV9
j_call: TRBJ1-1
clone_size: .
cdr3_nt: TGTGCCAGCAGCGTAGGGTTCCAGGGGACTGAAGCTTTCTTT
cdr3_aa: CASSVGFQGTEAFF

d_call: TRBD1
cdr3_length: 17
v_call: TRBV18
j_call: TRBJ2-7
clone_size: .
cdr3_nt: TGTGCCAGCTCACCTCGGCAGGGGGCGAGGAGTATCTACGAGCAGTACTTC
cdr3_aa: CASSPRQGARSIYEQYF

d_call: .
cdr3_length: 12
v_call: TRBV7-9
j_call: TRBJ2-7
clone_size: .
cdr3_nt: TGTGCCAGCAGCTTAGAGGAGCCCGAGCAGTACTTC
cdr3_aa: CASSLEEPEQYF

d_call: TRBD1
cdr3_length: 15
v_call: TRBV4-1
j_call: TRBJ2-7
clone_size: .
cdr3_nt: TGCGCCAGCAGCCAAGGGGGACAGGTCTCCTACGAGCAGTACTTC
cdr3_aa: CASSQGGQVSYEQYF

d_call: TRBD1
cdr3_length: 14
v_call: TRBV19
j_call: TRBJ1-1
clone_size: .
cdr3_nt: TGTGCCAGTAGTTGGACAGGGTTGGACACTGAAGCTTTCTTT
cdr3_aa: CASSWTGLDTEAFF

d_call: TRBD2
cdr3_length: 14
v_call: TRBV19
j_call: TRBJ2-1
clone_size: .
cdr3_nt: TGTGCCAGTAGTATATTAGCGGGAGCAAATGAGCAGTTCTTC
cdr3_aa: CASSILAGANEQFF

d_call: .
cdr3_length: 13
v_call: TRBV4-1
j_call: TRBJ2-7
clone_size: .
cdr3_nt: TGCGCCAGCAGCCCCTCAGGGGCTGGCGAGCAGTACTTC
cdr3_aa: CASSPSGAGEQYF

d_call: .
cdr3_length: 15
v_call: TRBV6-6
j_call: TRBJ1-2
clone_size: .
cdr3_nt: TGTGCCAGCAGTGGACGAGGGGGACCTACCTATGGCTACACCTTC
cdr3_aa: CASSGRGGPTYGYTF

d_call: .
cdr3_length: 12
v_call: TRBV20-1
j_call: TRBJ1-2
clone_size: few
cdr3_nt: TGCAGTGCTAGTACCAACAGCTATGGCTACACCTTC
cdr3_aa: CSASTNSYGYTF

d_call: TRBD2
cdr3_length: 18
v_call: TRBV4-3
j_call: TRBJ2-1
clone_size: .
cdr3_nt: TGCGCCAGCAGCCCTGGGACTAGCGGGAGGGCCGCCTACAATGAGCAGTTCTTC
cdr3_aa: CASSPGTSGRAAYNEQFF

d_call: TRBD2
cdr3_length: 16
v_call: TRBV5-1
j_call: TRBJ2-4
clone_size: .
cdr3_nt: TGCGCCAGCAGCTTGAACTTGGGACTACGGGAAAACATTCAGTACTTC
cdr3_aa: CASSLNLGLRENIQYF

d_call: TRBD2
cdr3_length: 15
v_call: TRBV7-3
j_call: TRBJ2-2
clone_size: .
cdr3_nt: TGTGCCAGCAGCTTTTTCCCGGGGGGAGCCGGGGAGCTGTTTTTT
cdr3_aa: CASSFFPGGAGELFF

d_call: TRBD1
cdr3_length: 18
v_call: TRBV7-9
j_call: TRBJ2-1
clone_size: .
cdr3_nt: TGTGCCAGCAGCTTAGTGGACAGGTCTCGATCGGGGTACAATGAGCAGTTCTTC
cdr3_aa: CASSLVDRSRSGYNEQFF

d_call: TRBD1
cdr3_length: 15
v_call: TRBV7-2
j_call: TRBJ1-4
clone_size: .
cdr3_nt: TGTGCCAGCAGCCCTCGACAGGGCCATAGGGAAAAACTGTTTTTT
cdr3_aa: CASSPRQGHREKLFF

d_call: .
cdr3_length: 16
v_call: TRBV28
j_call: TRBJ1-5
clone_size: .
cdr3_nt: TGTGCCAGCAGAGACAGCGGGACCGGCGGCAATCAGCCCCAGCATTTT
cdr3_aa: CASRDSGTGGNQPQHF

d_call: TRBD1
cdr3_length: 17
v_call: TRBV19
j_call: TRBJ2-1
clone_size: .
cdr3_nt: TGTGCCAGTAGTATAATAGTGGCTGGACAGGGGGTCGTTGAGCAGTTCTTC
cdr3_aa: CASSIIVAGQGVVEQFF

d_call: .
cdr3_length: 14
v_call: TRBV19
j_call: TRBJ2-7
clone_size: .
cdr3_nt: TGTGCCAGTAGTCACCCCGGGAGCTCCTACGAGCAGTACTTC
cdr3_aa: CASSHPGSSYEQYF

d_call: TRBD2
cdr3_length: 15
v_call: TRBV5-1
j_call: TRBJ2-5
clone_size: once
cdr3_nt: TGCGCCAGCTATTCCGGGACTAGCGGGACAGAGACCCAGTACTTC
cdr3_aa: CASYSGTSGTETQYF

d_call: TRBD1
cdr3_length: 15
v_call: TRBV2
j_call: TRBJ1-2
clone_size: .
cdr3_nt: TGTGCCAGCAGCCAAACATGGGACAGGGACTATGGCTACACCTTC
cdr3_aa: CASSQTWDRDYGYTF

d_call: .
cdr3_length: 13
v_call: TRBV25-1
j_call: TRBJ2-1
clone_size: .
cdr3_nt: TGTGCCAGCAGTGTGGCCGGCGGCAATGAGCAGTTCTTC
cdr3_aa: CASSVAGGNEQFF

d_call: TRBD1
cdr3_length: 15
v_call: TRBV7-2
j_call: TRBJ2-7
clone_size: .
cdr3_nt: TGTGCCAGCAGCCAGGACAGGGGGGATTTCTACGAGCAGTACTTC
cdr3_aa: CASSQDRGDFYEQYF

d_call: .
cdr3_length: 13
v_call: TRBV18
j_call: TRBJ1-1
clone_size: .
cdr3_nt: TGTGCCAGCTCAAAAGGGGCTTCCACTGAAGCTTTCTTT
cdr3_aa: CASSKGASTEAFF